This TCR beta chain was captured in a study of cytomegalovirus exposure and HLA in healthy donors. Study results and limitations: Rare sequences made up most TCRs, while some public TCRs were found in many donors.

This PCR relied on a set of 60 Vbeta primers and 13 Jbeta primers. TCRdb's table, derived via immunoSEQ multiplex PCR, lists solely in-frame clones and lacks some. The sample totals 100,000 or so clones. A remark on this clone: Antigen: not known.

V was pared by 0 bases and J by 10 bases, with 14 bases between. The CDR3 loop spans 14 amino acids. Germline V gives CDR1 SGHNT, CDR2 YYREEE (reference sequence). The source of this sequence is a woman under 40 in good health and CMV-seronegative. The genes are TRBV5-4 and TRBJ2-1, with D perhaps TRBD2 (7 bases). The sequenced sample was PBMCs. The CDR3, as DNA: TGTGCCAGCAGCTTGGGGGAGGGGGGGCGAGAGCAGTTCTTC. It translates to CASSLGEGGREQFF.